A selection of T cell receptor beta chains follows, all from one sample in a study of T-cell reconstitution after alpha-beta-depleted transplantation in children. Each CDR3 protein gets one entry after TCRdb re-called the PCR reads with MiXCR. The sample shows 90,000 to 100,000 distinct CDR3 sequences, less than 25% of them seen only once. The sequencing used PBMCs, collected before TCRalphabeta/CD19-depleted stem cell transplant. Receptors were obtained from a boy between 2 and 10 years old with acute lymphoblastic leukemia, due to receive a stem cell transplant. Each CDR3 is given without its conserved first and last residue.

TRBJ2-5	TRBV28	ASSLRSSGSQETQY
TRBJ2-7	TRBV7-2	ASSLGGRATLSYEQY
TRBJ1-4	TRBV6-6	ASGQHNEKLF
TRBJ2-2	TRBV5-1	ASSLTARGTGELF
TRBJ1-2	TRBV7-8	ASSWMGGSDGYT
TRBJ2-1	TRBV10-3	AISSSGGSYNEQF
TRBJ2-5	TRBV4-3	ASSQDEGTQETQY
TRBJ2-5	TRBV9	ASSVNPDRDQETQY
TRBJ1-4	TRBV5-1	ASSPGQGAGNEKLF
TRBJ2-3	TRBV24-1	ATGIRGDTQY
TRBJ2-5	TRBV2	ASSGERGKTQY
TRBJ2-7	TRBV7-9	ASSFEGTYEQY
TRBJ2-3	TRBV9	ASSVNPPGLATDTQY
TRBJ2-1	TRBV24-1	ATSEYGRDRGLNEQF
TRBJ2-2	TRBV24-1	ATSDYSGGARTGELF
TRBJ2-7	TRBV12-3/TRBV12-4	ASSYRHAYEQY
TRBJ2-5	TRBV6-2/TRBV6-3	ASGTGETQY
TRBJ2-7	TRBV20-1	SASGRLPPYEQY
TRBJ2-4	TRBV3-1	ASSLGDVKNIQY
TRBJ2-4	TRBV4-1	ASSQVPGLAGNIQY
TRBJ2-2	TRBV11-3	ASTSSAGELF
TRBJ2-5	TRBV7-7	ASSQTSGLGGRETQY
TRBJ2-5	TRBV5-6	ASSTVGMKTQY
TRBJ2-5	TRBV7-2	ASSLVGGGAETQY
TRBJ2-7	TRBV7-3	ASSLGQGANEQY
TRBJ2-1	TRBV20-1	SASGRRGIRYNEQF
TRBJ1-5	TRBV5-1	ASPPVIRNQPQH
TRBJ2-7	TRBV5-4	ASSAPSSSYEQY
TRBJ2-1	TRBV20-1	SADGEVHNEQF
TRBJ2-5	TRBV4-3	ASSQERTRGTQY
TRBJ2-6	TRBV30	AWSVPPWREVYSGANVLT
TRBJ1-1	TRBV28	ASGGGTGGYEAF
TRBJ1-1	TRBV7-9	ASSLRDRGPLTEAF
TRBJ1-1	TRBV7-2	ASTRDRTYTEAF
TRBJ2-7	TRBV11-1	ASSLEEVVVASLRFSYEQY
TRBJ1-5	TRBV4-1	ASSQVLSGYQPQH
TRBJ2-1	TRBV3-1	ASSQERVARRTGPYNEQF
TRBJ2-2	TRBV12-3/TRBV12-4	ASSLAGGGGELF
TRBJ2-1	TRBV19	ASSTRQGSYNEQF
TRBJ1-4	TRBV29-1	SVNQGEKLF